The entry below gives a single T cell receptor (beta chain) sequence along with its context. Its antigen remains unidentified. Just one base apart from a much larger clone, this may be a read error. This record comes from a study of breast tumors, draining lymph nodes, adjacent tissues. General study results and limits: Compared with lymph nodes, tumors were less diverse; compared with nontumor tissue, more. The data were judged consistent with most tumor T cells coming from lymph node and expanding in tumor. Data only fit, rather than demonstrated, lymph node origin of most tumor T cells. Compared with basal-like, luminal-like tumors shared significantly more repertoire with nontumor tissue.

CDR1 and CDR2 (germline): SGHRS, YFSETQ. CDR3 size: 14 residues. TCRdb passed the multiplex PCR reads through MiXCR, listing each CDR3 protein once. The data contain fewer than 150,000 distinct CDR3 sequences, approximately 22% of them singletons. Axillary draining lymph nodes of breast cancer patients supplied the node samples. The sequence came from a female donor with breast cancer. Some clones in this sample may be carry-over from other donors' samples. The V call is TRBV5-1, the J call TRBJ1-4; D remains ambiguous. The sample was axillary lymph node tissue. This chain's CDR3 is CASSLYATNEKPFF. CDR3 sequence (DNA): TGCGCCAGCAGCTTGTACGCAACTAATGAAAAACCGTTTTTT. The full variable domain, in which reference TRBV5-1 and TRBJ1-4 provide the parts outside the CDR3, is KAGVTQTPRYLIKTRGQQVTLSCSPISGHRSVSWYQQTPGQGLQFLFEYFSETQRNKGNFPGRFSGRQFSNSRSEMNVSTLELGDSALYLCASSLYATNEKPFFGSGTQLSVL.